This entry is about one T cell receptor beta chain. Its target is unknown. The record originates from a study of monozygotic twins with inflammatory bowel disease. Whole-study findings and limits: Twin concordance left repertoire similarity unchanged, with limited power a possible explanation for this lack of difference.

Germline loops: CDR1 SGHRS, CDR2 YFSETQ. The CDR3 contains 15 residues. Amplification of TCRalpha and TCRbeta cDNA involved two nested PCRs that ran for approximately 16 and 9 cycles. TCRdb reprocessed the 5' RACE reads, with one entry per CDR3 protein and no DNA. The sample data list 200,000 to 250,000 distinct CDR3 sequences. Whole blood served as the source of total RNA, and no T cell sorting took place. The chain carries TRBV5-1 and TRBJ1-2; checking the TCRdb D call of TRBD1 is not possible without DNA. Sequencing was performed on blood. This TCR was sampled from a human donor with ulcerative colitis or Crohn's disease, or a healthy co-twin of an affected twin (not recorded which). CDR3 sequence reads: CASSPSVGQGYGYTF.